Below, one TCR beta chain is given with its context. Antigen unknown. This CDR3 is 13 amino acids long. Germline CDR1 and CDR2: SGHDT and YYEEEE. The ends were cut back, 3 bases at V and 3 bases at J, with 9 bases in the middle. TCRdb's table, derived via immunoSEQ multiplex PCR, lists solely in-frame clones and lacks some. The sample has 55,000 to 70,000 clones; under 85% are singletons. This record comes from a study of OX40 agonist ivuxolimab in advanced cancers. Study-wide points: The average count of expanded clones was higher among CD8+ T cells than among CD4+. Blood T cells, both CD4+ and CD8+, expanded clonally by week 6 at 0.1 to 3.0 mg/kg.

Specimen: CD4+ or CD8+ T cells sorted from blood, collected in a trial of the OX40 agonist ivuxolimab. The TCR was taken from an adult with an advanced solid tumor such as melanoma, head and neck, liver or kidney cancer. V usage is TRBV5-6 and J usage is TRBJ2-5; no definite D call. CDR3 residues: CASSWFAEETQYF. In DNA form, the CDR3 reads TGTGCCAGCAGCTGGTTTGCGGAAGAGACCCAGTACTTC.